This T cell receptor beta chain appears in the sequencing data of a study of T cell responses to AZD1222 COVID-19 vaccine. This clone was seen only once. What it recognizes is unknown. Study-wide points: All repertoire sampling was performed exclusively after the peak T cell response. Of the AZD1222 recipients, only 5 or 6 were seropositive at baseline. A mostly white British donor set with more females was recruited, and clonal diversity was possibly underestimated.

Clones were read by immunoSEQ multiplex PCR, and TCRdb kept only the in-frame ones, dropping some. The data hold over 120,000 clones, with 85% to 95% observed a single time. Losses at the gene ends were 6 bases for V and 0 bases for J; bases not matched to a gene: 7. The CDR3 is 15 amino acids. The receptor comes from an adult in good health. This sequence joins TRBV23-1 and TRBJ1-1; TRBD1 matches 7 bases. TRBV23-1 is an ORF; its function is uncertain. Specimen: peripheral blood, collected on day 0 of AZD1222 vaccination. The CDR3 DNA sequence: TGCGCCAGCAGCGAAAACAGGGGCATGAACACTGAAGCTTTCTTT. Protein sequence: CASSENRGMNTEAFF.